These 30 T cell receptor beta chains originate from one sample sequenced in a study of memory CD4+ T cells and cytomegalovirus serostatus. TCRdb keeps only in-frame clones here, not all; method: immunoSEQ multiplex PCR. The data contain tens of thousands of clones, around 80% of them seen just once; the ten biggest clones take up approximately 0.71%. Single viable CD3+CD4+CD8-CD45RO+ cells were sorted as the memory CD4+ T cells. Sequencing was done on a sample of memory CD4+ T cells from blood. The origin of the receptors is an adult in good health and CMV-seronegative.

In DNA, the CDR3 is TGCAGTGCCACATACACAGATACGCAGTATTTT. Translated: CSATYTDTQYF. The chain combines TRBV20-1 with TRBJ2-3, with D unresolved. CDR1 and CDR2 from the germline V gene are DFQATT and SNEGSKA (reference sequence). V lost 6 bases and J lost 2, with 6 bases in between. The CDR3 length is 11 residues.

This clone was seen a few times. V is TRBV6-5 and J is TRBJ2-1; D remains unclear. V was pared by 6 bases and J by 10 bases, with 13 bases between. The germline CDR1 and CDR2 sequences are MNHEY and SVGAGI. The length of the CDR3 is 12 residues. The CDR3 sequence: CASSRSNHEQFF. Here the CDR3 DNA reads TGTGCCAGCAGCCGCTCCAATCACGAGCAGTTCTTC.

The chain employs TRBV2 and TRBJ2-1, with D maybe TRBD1 (5 bases). The V and J ends lost 10 bases and 7 bases respectively, with 14 bases between them. Germline V gives CDR1 SNHLY, CDR2 FYNNEI. The CDR3 loop spans 12 amino acids. DNA of the CDR3: TGTGCCACGGGTAGGGGCAGGAATGAGCAGTTCTTC. This translates into CATGRGRNEQFF.

This rearrangement joins TRBV6-5 to TRBJ1-2, with D possibly being TRBD1 (5 bases). Germline V CDR1 and CDR2: MNHEY, SVGAGI. Trimming left V 6 bases short and J 4 bases short, with 15 bases between. The CDR3 runs 14 residues. The CDR3: CASRGTGTAYGYTF. CDR3 DNA sequence: TGTGCCAGCAGGGGGACCGGGACCGCCTATGGCTACACCTTC.

The chain carries TRBV7-2 and TRBJ1-2; D remains ambiguous. The germline V and J ends were trimmed by 1 base and 0 bases, with 6 bases remaining between them. The CDR3 loop spans 14 amino acids. The germline CDR1 and CDR2 sequences are SGHTA and FQGNSA. CDR3 in amino acids: CASSLEAANYGYTF. In nucleotides, the CDR3 is TGTGCCAGCAGCTTAGAGGCAGCTAACTATGGCTACACCTTC.

The rearrangement links TRBV15 to TRBJ1-5; D may be TRBD1 (5 bases). CDR1 and CDR2 (germline): LNHNV, YYDKDF (reference sequence). The V gene lost 1 base and the J gene lost 0 bases, with 7 bases spanning the gap. The CDR3 runs 15 residues. CDR3 protein: CATSRVDTSNQPQHF. Here the CDR3 DNA reads TGTGCCACCAGCAGAGTGGACACTAGCAATCAGCCCCAGCATTTT.

The chain employs TRBV10-1 and TRBJ2-7, with a possible D match to TRBD1 (6 bases). The CDR3 is 15 amino acids. Germline CDR1 reads WNHNN; CDR2 reads SYGVQD (reference sequence). Trimming removed 6 bases from V and 3 bases from J, with 18 bases in between. DNA for the CDR3: TGCGCCAGCAGGACACAGGGTAATTTCCTCTACGAGCAGTACTTC. Translating it yields CASRTQGNFLYEQYF.

The chain recombines TRBV15 with TRBJ2-3; 8 bases map to TRBD2. The CDR3 has 17 residues. The J segment lost 1 base and the V segment lost 0 bases, leaving 6 bases of the junction unmatched. CDR1 and CDR2 (germline): LNHNV, YYDKDF (reference sequence). The CDR3 region has the DNA TGTGCCACCAGCAGAGAGGATACTAGCGGCCGCACAGATACGCAGTATTTT. Translating it yields CATSREDTSGRTDTQYF.

The chain's CDR3 is CAIRAVGVDTIYF. CDR3 bases: TGTGCCATCAGGGCCGTGGGGGTGGACACCATATATTTT. J is TRBJ1-3 and V is TRBV10-3, with D tentatively TRBD1 (5 bases). CDR1 and CDR2 from the germline V gene are ENHRY and SYGVKD. CDR3 length: 13 residues. V lost 6 bases, J lost 8 bases, and 14 bases lay in between.

The J gene is TRBJ1-2, the V gene TRBV11-2; 11 positions agree with TRBD1. Germline V gene sequence: CDR1 SGHAT, CDR2 FQNNGV. This CDR3 has 16 residues. J was trimmed by 6 bases and V by 1 base; bases with no gene match: 7. In DNA, the CDR3 is TGTGCCAGCAGCTTAGGACCCGGGACAGGGGGTAATGGCTACACCTTC. Translated: CASSLGPGTGGNGYTF. Filled out from reference TRBV11-2 and TRBJ1-2, the complete variable domain reads EAGVAQSPRYKIIEKRQSVAFWCNPISGHATLYWYQQILGQGPKLLIQFQNNGVVDDSQLPKDRFSAERLKGVDSTLKIQPAKLEDSAVYLCASSLGPGTGGNGYTFGSGTRLTVV.

The J gene is TRBJ1-5, the V gene TRBV2, with D perhaps matching TRBD1 (6 bases). The CDR3 contains 14 residues. Germline V gene sequence: CDR1 SNHLY, CDR2 FYNNEI. Trimming cost V 5 bases and J 5 bases, with 13 bases left between them. DNA of the CDR3: TGTGCCAGCAGTCCTTCCGGGGGCGATCAGCCCCAGCATTTT. It specifies CASSPSGGDQPQHF.

This clone came up once. The V call is TRBV2, the J call TRBJ2-1; 7 bases fit TRBD1. Germline lookup yields CDR1 SNHLY and CDR2 FYNNEI. The CDR3 spans 13 residues. The ends lost 5 bases at V and 5 bases at J; junction bases unmatched: 3. The chain's CDR3 is CASSLDRDNEQFF. DNA of the CDR3: TGTGCCAGCAGTCTTGACAGGGACAATGAGCAGTTCTTC.

The sample holds one count of this clone. The V gene is TRBV4-2, the J gene TRBJ2-2; D is possibly TRBD1 or TRBD2 (5 bases each). Germline CDR1 and CDR2: LGHNA and YNFKEQ. The CDR3 has 15 amino acids. Trimming stripped 1 base from V and 5 bases from J, with 11 bases between. CDR3 nucleotide sequence: TGTGCCAGCAGCCAAGCGGGGCAGGCTACCGGGGAGCTGTTTTTT. Encoded protein: CASSQAGQATGELFF.

J is TRBJ2-5 and V is TRBV6-6; TRBD1 matches at 9 bases. The CDR3 is made up of 15 amino acids. V shed 6 bases, J shed 8 bases, and the junction held 13 bases outside the gene matches. Germline CDR1 MNHNY, CDR2 SVGAGI (reference sequence). The CDR3: CASSPRSGTGTTQYF. CDR3 nucleotide sequence: TGTGCCAGCAGCCCCCGATCCGGGACAGGGACCACCCAGTACTTC.

The rearrangement uses TRBV5-6 and TRBJ1-1; no clear D gene. Trimming pared 0 bases from V and 0 bases from J, leaving 15 bases between. The CDR3 contains 17 residues. The germline V gene encodes CDR1 SGHDT and CDR2 YYEEEE. CDR3 amino acids: CASSLEKWPAMNTEAFF. The CDR3 DNA follows: TGTGCCAGCAGCTTGGAGAAGTGGCCCGCCATGAACACTGAAGCTTTCTTT.

As DNA, the CDR3 is TGTGCCAGCAGCTTTGCTCACGAGCAGTACTTC. This codes for CASSFAHEQYF. This chain connects TRBV5-6 to TRBJ2-7; D is undetermined. Trimming removed 2 bases from V and 5 bases from J, with 5 bases in between. The CDR3 contains 11 residues. From germline, CDR1 is SGHDT and CDR2 YYEEEE.

This clone occurred once. The chain couples TRBV5-1 to TRBJ1-2, with D unresolved. Germline V gene data show CDR1 as SGHRS and CDR2 as YFSETQ. The CDR3 is 15 amino acids. V was clipped by 0 bases and J by 4 bases, with 13 bases between them. Here the CDR3 reads CASSLGNALLYGYTF. Here the CDR3 DNA reads TGCGCCAGCAGCTTGGGTAATGCCCTCCTCTATGGCTACACCTTC.

V usage is TRBV29-1 and J usage is TRBJ2-7; D call uncertain. V shed 5 bases and J shed 3 bases, with 5 bases lying between them. The CDR3 has 10 residues. Germline loops: CDR1 SQVTM, CDR2 ANQGSEA. The CDR3 DNA is TGCAGCGTTCAGGACTACGAGCAGTACTTC. As protein: CSVQDYEQYF.

The chain carries TRBV28 and TRBJ1-1, with 7 bases fitting TRBD1. The germline V gene encodes CDR1 MDHEN and CDR2 SYDVKM. Unmatched junction bases numbered 12, after V lost 7 bases and J lost 1 base. CDR3 length: 16 residues. Written as DNA, the CDR3 is TGTGCCAGCAACAGACCCTCGACAGGGAGGAACACTGAAGCTTTCTTT. This encodes CASNRPSTGRNTEAFF.

The gene calls are TRBV6-5 and TRBJ2-5; 8 bases map to TRBD2. The junction had 9 bases not matched to a gene; V was cut back by 10 bases and J by 5 bases. The CDR3 loop spans 13 amino acids. The germline gives CDR1 MNHEY, CDR2 SVGAGI. The CDR3 sequence: CATRRGDGETQYF. The DNA for the CDR3 is TGTGCCACCAGGCGGGGGGACGGGGAGACCCAGTACTTC.

This clone has just a few counts. The gene calls are TRBV2 and TRBJ1-1, with a possible D match to TRBD1 (5 bases). Germline V gives CDR1 SNHLY, CDR2 FYNNEI. Deletions cut 8 bases from V and 2 bases from J, with 9 bases between. The CDR3 length is 12 residues. DNA for the CDR3: TGTGCCAGCGGGACCGGTAACACTGAAGCTTTCTTT. Encoded protein: CASGTGNTEAFF.

V is TRBV15 and J is TRBJ1-6; D ambiguous. V was clipped by 1 base and J by 6 bases, with 4 bases between them. Germline V lookup: CDR1 LNHNV, CDR2 YYDKDF (reference sequence). The CDR3 contains 13 residues. The DNA for the CDR3 is TGTGCCACCAGCAGAGGAGTTAATTCACCCCTCCACTTT. Translation gives CATSRGVNSPLHF.

The chain recombines TRBV6-6 with TRBJ2-1; a possible D gene is TRBD1 (6 bases). The V gene lost 0 bases and the J gene lost 6 bases, with 12 bases spanning the gap. The V gene's germline CDR1 is MNHNY and CDR2 SVGAGI (reference sequence). CDR3 length: 15 amino acids. The CDR3, as DNA: TGTGCCAGCAGTTACTCCCCGGTCAGGGGCAATGAGCAGTTCTTC. As protein: CASSYSPVRGNEQFF.

The J gene is TRBJ2-7, the V gene TRBV6-6; D not certain. The length of the CDR3 is 11 residues. Germline CDR1 is MNHNY and CDR2 is SVGAGI (reference sequence). Trimming cost V 8 bases and J 0 bases, with 5 bases left between them. The CDR3 nucleotides read TGTGCCAGCGGCACCTCCTACGAGCAGTACTTC. Its translation: CASGTSYEQYF.

This chain uses TRBV29-1 with TRBJ2-5; unclear D gene. V lost 5 bases to trimming and J lost 5 bases, with 9 bases between them. The CDR3 is 11 residues long. The germline gives CDR1 SQVTM, CDR2 ANQGSEA. The CDR3, as DNA: TGCAGCGTTTTGGGTTGGGAGACCCAGTACTTC. Protein: CSVLGWETQYF.

The chain recombines TRBV9 with TRBJ2-7; TRBD1 is a possible D gene (6 bases). The CDR3 spans 14 residues. CDR1 and CDR2 from the germline V gene are SGDLS and YYNGEE. V gave up 5 bases and J gave up 2 bases, with 14 bases separating them. The CDR3 sequence is CASRPRTEAYEQYF. CDR3 DNA: TGTGCCAGCAGGCCTAGGACAGAGGCCTACGAGCAGTACTTC.

CDR3: CASSPPTGFILPNTGELFF. The CDR3 DNA sequence: TGTGCCAGCTCACCGCCGACAGGTTTTATCTTACCGAACACCGGGGAGCTGTTTTTT. The chain recombines TRBV18 with TRBJ2-2, with a tentative D call TRBD1 (6 bases). Germline V CDR1 and CDR2: KGHSH, LQKENI. Trimming cost V 3 bases and J 0 bases, with 20 bases left between them. There are 19 residues in the CDR3.

The V and J genes are TRBV19 and TRBJ2-1; the match to TRBD2 covers 12 bases. Germline trimming cut 1 base from V and 12 bases from J; bases unmatched to any gene: 10. This CDR3 comprises 16 residues. CDR1 and CDR2 from the germline V gene are LNHDA and SQIVND (reference sequence). Here the CDR3 DNA reads TGTGCCAGTAGTATAGGGACTAGCGGGGCGACCCCAGGGCAGTTCTTC. Translating it yields CASSIGTSGATPGQFF.

The V call is TRBV19, the J call TRBJ2-1; no clear D. Germline lookup yields CDR1 LNHDA and CDR2 SQIVND (reference sequence). The germline V and J ends were trimmed by 6 bases and 6 bases, with 12 bases remaining between them. The CDR3 has 13 residues. The CDR3 here is CASSLDNPNEQFF. The CDR3 DNA reads TGTGCCAGTAGCCTAGACAACCCCAATGAGCAGTTCTTC.

The rearrangement joins TRBV5-1 to TRBJ2-1; a possible D gene is TRBD1 (6 bases). The CDR3 is 16 amino acids. Germline lookup yields CDR1 SGHRS and CDR2 YFSETQ. Trimming removed 1 base from V and 1 base from J, with 12 bases in between. The CDR3 loop reads CASSLLGGLSYNEQFF. The CDR3 DNA reads as TGCGCCAGCAGCTTGTTAGGGGGTCTATCCTACAATGAGCAGTTCTTC.